The sequence of this T cell receptor beta chain was determined in a study of T cell changes during pregnancy in multiple sclerosis. The repertoire was sequenced with immunoSEQ multiplex PCR; TCRdb's copy has only in-frame clones and lacks some. Of 100,000 or so clones listed, 90% to 95% are singletons. Trimming removed 3 bases from V and 2 bases from J, with 17 bases in between. The V gene's germline CDR1 is SQVTM and CDR2 ANQGSEA. The CDR3 has 15 residues. The sequence was obtained from a female donor with multiple sclerosis, enrolled in a pregnancy study. This sequence joins TRBV29-1 and TRBJ2-7; D is perhaps TRBD1 (7 bases). The source was peripheral blood, collected before pregnancy. CDR3 sequence (DNA): TGCAGCGTTGAGCTGCTGGAGGGGACAGCCTACGAGCAGTACTTC. This sequence encodes CSVELLEGTAYEQYF.